The present T cell receptor beta chain was sequenced within a study of T cells in Graves' hyperthyroidism and ophthalmopathy (dated by TCRdb to about 2019). In the study overall: Peripheral blood samples were taken at the time of initial diagnosis, prior to any treatment. Thyroid tissue and blood T-cell repertoires from about 6 Graves' hyperthyroidism patients were also compared in the study. After sampling, hyperthyroidism patients received methimazole starting at 30 mg daily, and ophthalmopathy patients received high-dose intravenous methylprednisolone. Prospective prediction of ophthalmopathy was tested in an independent validation cohort consisting of about 19 hyperthyroidism patients and around 16 patients who later progressed to ophthalmopathy. A discovery cohort of about 96 patients, about 44 with Graves' ophthalmopathy and approximately 60 with stable Graves' hyperthyroidism, was used to find distinguishing TCR V-J signatures. The roughly 99 discovery patients were divided at random into training and test sets in a 7:3 ratio. According to the paper, TCR Vbeta CDR3 sequencing was carried out on more than 120 peripheral blood samples, which came from approximately 41 ophthalmopathy, around 75 hyperthyroidism and roughly 17 progressor patients. Results and caveats for the whole study, not just this receptor: In validation, the model predicted progression to ophthalmopathy with 65% to 71% sensitivity and roughly 75% specificity, a median of about 6.7 months before onset. Most expanded thyroid clonotypes (frequency above 0.001) were also found in blood, which suggests that blood repertoires may mirror thyroid immune responses. No statistical method was used to set the sample size in advance, and investigators knew the group allocation. A 13 V-J signature model separated ophthalmopathy from stable hyperthyroidism, with approximately 87% sensitivity and about 81% specificity in cross-validation and 80%/75% in testing.

The TCR beta CDR3 regions were amplified from the RNA transcripts. For the first round of RT-PCR on the TCR CDR3, the HTBI primer set was used together with the Qiagen OneStep RT-PCR kit. Libraries were constructed in a second round of multiplex PCR, after which size selection and purification were performed. Sequencing of the libraries was done on an Illumina HiSeq2000 using paired-end 100 bp reads. As for how the authors treated the data: SOAPnuke was used to process the raw data, removing reads that contained adapters or uncalled bases, had a mean Phred below 15, or lacked an exact match to the constant primer or identifier. COPE v1.2.5 was used to merge the high-quality paired reads, and each unique nucleotide sequence was defined as a clonotype. MiTCR v1.1 was used to align clonotypes to the IMGT TRBV, TRBD and TRBJ reference segments. Analysis was restricted to V-J combinations with a frequency above 0.0001, which covered roughly 99% of repertoires. A TCS score was defined as the ratio of F50 (clonal expansion) to E x V (chaos), with BLOSUM62-based TCRdist applied between CDR3 peptides within each V-J. Welch's t-statistics and random forest reduced roughly 540 V-J features to 13, which were used in a naive Bayes classifier (R e1071). TCRdb redid the processing of the public reads, applying fastp at Q25 and MiXCR, and retained in-frame beta chains. Identical CDR3 proteins give one entry, which carries the most common genes and DNA. The V and J calls were determined by TCRdb, not by the authors. Here the sample has 350,000 to 400,000 distinct CDR3 sequences; less than 20% occur a single time. The top ten hold 40% of the sample.

In this sample, this clonotype turned up a few times. No cognate antigen has been identified for it. No much larger clone is present one base from it, and per-base qualities are unavailable. Moderately to severely active disease, a Clinical Activity Score of at least 3, a NOSPECS grade of at least 4, and a duration under 3 months were present in ophthalmopathy patients. The study excluded patients with uncontrolled infections, other autoimmune diseases, pregnancy or lactation. Clinical symptoms, serum thyroxine and TRAb, thyroid ultrasound, and orbital computed tomography formed the basis for the diagnoses. PBMCs were isolated from about 10 ml of fresh peripheral blood by Ficoll-Paque density gradient centrifugation. Total RNA was extracted with Trizol reagent, and quality was checked on an Agilent 2100 Bioanalyzer. The CDR3 starts with the cysteine, ends with the phenylalanine, and has 15 residues. Here the CDR3 DNA is all that survives: 45 bases in frame from base 1. The germline V gene (reference sequence) yields MNHEY for CDR1 and SMNVEV for CDR2. V is pared back by 6 bases and J by 0 bases, with 12 bases lying between the germline termini.

The source material was blood. The TCR was taken from a man younger than 30 with Graves' ophthalmopathy. Recombination connected TRBV27 to TRBJ1-3, with the D gene call left open. For the CDR3, the sequence is CASSPTRSSGNTIYF. The nucleotide sequence is given as TGTGCCAGCAGCCCAACCAGGAGCTCTGGAAACACCATATATTTT.